Below, 22 T cell receptor beta chains from the same sample are listed, as sequenced in a study of long-term antiretroviral therapy in people with HIV. Sequencing relied on immunoSEQ assay v3.0, run at survey level. Only in-frame clones appear in the TCRdb table, and some are missing; sequencing was by immunoSEQ multiplex PCR. This repertoire shows around 27,000 clones, about 85% found once; its top ten account for 7.5% to 10%. Sequencing used unsorted PBMCs, obtained 3 years after starting antiretroviral therapy. These receptors all come from a man in his forties with HIV.

This CDR3 reads CAITGTSDTSTDTQYF. The CDR3 DNA reads as TGTGCCATCACCGGGACTAGCGACACTAGCACAGATACGCAGTATTTT. V and J are TRBV10-3 and TRBJ2-3, with TRBD2 matching over 10 bases. V lost 7 bases and J lost 0; bases outside the gene matches: 7. Germline CDR1 is ENHRY and CDR2 is SYGVKD. The CDR3 covers 16 residues.

The rearrangement joins TRBV19 to TRBJ1-5; 7 positions agree with TRBD1. Germline CDR1 LNHDA, CDR2 SQIVND (reference sequence). The CDR3 loop spans 15 amino acids. V was clipped by 4 bases and J by 3 bases; unmatched bases: 6. CDR3 nucleotide sequence: TGTGCCAGTAGTAGGGGACAGACCTTCAATCAGCCCCAGCATTTT. Amino acid sequence: CASSRGQTFNQPQHF. Complete variable domain (other parts from reference TRBV19 and TRBJ1-5): DGGITQSPKYLFRKEGQNVTLSCEQNLNHDAMYWYRQDPGQGLRLIYYSQIVNDFQKGDIAEGYSVSREKKESFPLTVTSAQKNPTAFYLCASSRGQTFNQPQHFGDGTRLSIL.

The DNA for the CDR3 is TGTGCCTGGACATCAACGAACACCGGGGAGCTGTTTTTT. Its protein is CAWTSTNTGELFF. The chain recombines TRBV30 with TRBJ2-2; unclear D gene. Trimming pared 4 bases from V and 0 bases from J, leaving 6 bases between. Germline assignment: CDR1 GTSNPN and CDR2 SVGIG (reference sequence). The length of the CDR3 is 13 residues.

This clone was observed once. J is TRBJ1-2 and V is TRBV29-1; 7 bases align to TRBD1. The germline CDR1 and CDR2 sequences are SQVTM and ANQGSEA. The CDR3 has 12 residues. After removal of 4 bases from V and 2 bases from J, the junction contained 1 base not matched to a gene. This chain's CDR3 is CSVGQGNYGYTF. The CDR3 nucleotides read TGCAGCGTTGGACAGGGCAACTATGGCTACACCTTC.

This rearrangement joins TRBV6-1 to TRBJ1-2; perhaps TRBD1 as D (5 bases). Trimming took off 9 bases at V and 4 bases at J, with 12 bases between the two ends. Germline V gene sequence: CDR1 MNHNS, CDR2 SASEGT. This CDR3 is built from 12 residues. CDR3 bases: TGTGCCAGTGCGGGGGGGAGCTATGGCTACACCTTC. Amino acids: CASAGGSYGYTF.

The V and J genes are TRBV4-1 and TRBJ1-3; 7 bases match TRBD1. J lost 1 base, V lost 3 bases, and 9 bases had no gene match. The CDR3 sequence is 17 residues long. Looked up from germline, CDR1 is MGHRA and CDR2 is YSYEKL. The CDR3 reads CASSQSGGGSSGNTIYF. The CDR3 region has the DNA TGCGCCAGCAGCCAGTCAGGGGGGGGCTCTTCTGGAAACACCATATATTTT.

V usage is TRBV7-9 and J usage is TRBJ1-1, with D unresolved. The germline V and J ends were trimmed by 2 bases and 8 bases, with 15 bases remaining between them. CDR1 and CDR2 from the germline V gene are SEHNR and FQNEAQ (reference sequence). The CDR3 runs to 14 residues. CDR3 coding DNA: TGTGCCAGCAGCTTAAGAAATGAGGAGATAGAAGCTTTCTTT. Translation: CASSLRNEEIEAFF.

The rearrangement links TRBV6-5 to TRBJ1-3, with 7 bases that match TRBD1. V lost 6 bases and J lost 1; bases outside the gene matches: 3. The CDR3 loop spans 14 amino acids. Germline lookup yields CDR1 MNHEY and CDR2 SVGAGI. CDR3 sequence: CASRRQGSGNTIYF. The DNA of the CDR3 is TGTGCCAGCAGGCGACAGGGTTCTGGAAACACCATATATTTT.

The rearrangement uses TRBV4-1 and TRBJ2-3, with TRBD2 matching over 9 bases. Germline V CDR1 and CDR2: MGHRA, YSYEKL. The CDR3 covers 18 residues. The junction had 11 bases not matched to a gene; V was cut back by 0 bases and J by 4 bases. The CDR3 protein is CASSQDLMPSGDADTQYF. The CDR3 coding sequence is TGCGCCAGCAGCCAAGATCTTATGCCTAGCGGGGACGCAGATACGCAGTATTTT.

The chain carries TRBV28 and TRBJ1-5, with TRBD1 as a possible D gene (5 bases). This CDR3 spans 17 amino acids. From germline, CDR1 is MDHEN and CDR2 SYDVKM. Between the trimmed V and J ends, which lost 4 bases and 3 bases, there was a span of 19 bases. This CDR3 reads CASSSPAAGLHNQPQHF. CDR3 nucleotide sequence: TGTGCCAGCAGTTCTCCGGCGGCGGGACTCCACAATCAGCCCCAGCATTTT. Variable domain in full (rest from reference TRBV28 and TRBJ1-5): DVKVTQSSRYLVKRTGEKVFLECVQDMDHENMFWYRQDPGLGLRLIYFSYDVKMKEKGDIPEGYSVSREKKERFSLILESASTNQTSMYLCASSSPAAGLHNQPQHFGDGTRLSIL.

The chain links TRBV10-1 to TRBJ2-1, with a tentative D call TRBD1 (5 bases). Germline V gives CDR1 WNHNN, CDR2 SYGVQD (reference sequence). Deletions cut 10 bases from V and 2 bases from J, with 12 bases between. The CDR3 extends over 13 amino acids. The CDR3 sequence: CATSTETYNEQFF. The CDR3 DNA follows: TGCGCCACCTCGACAGAAACCTACAATGAGCAGTTCTTC.

The rearrangement uses TRBV21-1 and TRBJ2-3; the listed D gene, TRBD1, was not tested against the DNA. TRBV21-1 is designated a pseudogene. The CDR3 spans 17 residues. The chain's CDR3 is CASSKHKGDVKTDTQYF. CDR3 nucleotides: TGTGCCAGCAGCAAACATAAGGGGGATGTAAAAACAGATACGCAGTATTTT.

The chain joins TRBV5-4 to TRBJ2-1; perhaps TRBD2 as D (5 bases). The V gene's germline CDR1 is SGHNT and CDR2 YYREEE (reference sequence). There are 13 residues in the CDR3. Trimming removed 5 bases at V and 5 bases at J, with 11 bases between. In nucleotides, the CDR3 is TGTGCCAGCAGGCTCGGGATTAACAATGAGCAGTTCTTC. It encodes CASRLGINNEQFF.

The gene calls are TRBV18 and TRBJ1-2; 7 bases are shared with TRBD1. The CDR3 runs to 13 residues. Germline lookup yields CDR1 KGHSH and CDR2 LQKENI. Trimming at V came to 4 bases and at J to 6 bases, leaving 5 bases not matched to a gene. Here the CDR3 DNA reads TGTGCCAGCTCACGGACCGGGACAGATGGCTACACCTTC. Encoded protein: CASSRTGTDGYTF.

This clone was observed a handful of times. The chain has TRBV6-5 and TRBJ1-3; D gene uncertain. CDR1 is MNHEY and CDR2 is SVGAGI in the germline V gene. Trimming pared 0 bases from V and 2 bases from J, leaving 8 bases between. The length of the CDR3 is 15 residues. The CDR3 region has the DNA TGTGCCAGCAGTTACTCGAGATTTCCTGGAAACACCATATATTTT. Residues: CASSYSRFPGNTIYF.

The chain uses TRBV9 and TRBJ2-1; D is undetermined. The CDR3 sequence is 13 residues long. V shed 3 bases and J shed 7 bases, with 11 bases lying between them. CDR1 and CDR2 (germline): SGDLS, YYNGEE. CDR3 sequence: CASSGTASNEQFF. CDR3 DNA sequence: TGTGCCAGCAGCGGGACGGCCTCTAATGAGCAGTTCTTC. Variable domain in full (rest from reference TRBV9 and TRBJ2-1): DSGVTQTPKHLITATGQRVTLRCSPRSGDLSVYWYQQSLDQGLQFLIQYYNGEERAKGNILERFSAQQFPDLHSELNLSSLELGDSALYFCASSGTASNEQFFGPGTRLTVL.

V gene TRBV6-1 combines with J gene TRBJ2-2; 14 nucleotides line up with TRBD2. V dropped 3 bases and J dropped 4; count of bases not matched to a gene: 7. Looked up from germline, CDR1 is MNHNS and CDR2 is SASEGT. The CDR3 consists of 18 residues. CDR3 sequence: CASSDAGLAGVPTGELFF. The CDR3 nucleotides read TGTGCCAGCAGTGATGCGGGACTAGCGGGGGTCCCCACCGGGGAGCTGTTTTTT.

The V and J genes are TRBV5-1 and TRBJ2-3; D remains ambiguous. The CDR3 consists of 14 residues. Germline CDR1 reads SGHRS; CDR2 reads YFSETQ. V lost 4 bases to trimming and J lost 2 bases, with 11 bases between them. The CDR3 region has the DNA TGCGCCAGCAGCCCGGTTTATTTCACAGATACGCAGTATTTT. Amino acid sequence: CASSPVYFTDTQYF.

The chain joins TRBV19 to TRBJ1-2; D possibly corresponds to TRBD1 (5 bases). Germline V gene sequence: CDR1 LNHDA, CDR2 SQIVND (reference sequence). The V and J ends lost 3 bases and 4 bases respectively, with 9 bases between them. This CDR3 region has 13 residues. The CDR3 spells CASSIRDSYGYTF. In DNA, the CDR3 is TGTGCCAGTAGTATCAGGGATAGCTATGGCTACACCTTC.

This chain joins TRBV2 and TRBJ2-1; TRBD2 agrees at 8 bases. This CDR3 contains 17 residues. Per germline, CDR1 SNHLY and CDR2 FYNNEI. The trim removed 3 bases at V and 5 bases at J, leaving 12 bases unmatched. CDR3 residues: CASSERLTGTRDNEQFF. The DNA for the CDR3 is TGTGCCAGCAGTGAGAGACTCACCGGGACTAGAGACAATGAGCAGTTCTTC.

The chain employs TRBV6-1 and TRBJ1-3; D gene unclear. V lost 5 bases to trimming and J lost 1 base, with 9 bases between them. This CDR3 has 14 residues. Germline loops: CDR1 MNHNS, CDR2 SASEGT. This chain's CDR3 is CASSTPSSGNTIYF. CDR3 DNA sequence: TGTGCCAGCAGTACCCCCTCTTCTGGAAACACCATATATTTT.

This chain joins TRBV2 and TRBJ1-1; D unclear. The CDR3 loop spans 14 amino acids. Looked up from germline, CDR1 is SNHLY and CDR2 is FYNNEI. V was cut by 6 bases and J by 0 bases, with 11 bases left in between. The CDR3 is CASSLARLNTEAFF. The CDR3 DNA is TGTGCCAGCAGCCTCGCCCGCTTGAACACTGAAGCTTTCTTT. The variable domain in full, completed from reference TRBV2 and TRBJ1-1, reads EPEVTQTPSHQVTQMGQEVILRCVPISNHLYFYWYRQILGQKVEFLVSFYNNEISEKSEIFDDQFSVERPDGSNFTLKIRSTKLEDSAMYFCASSLARLNTEAFFGQGTRLTVV.